This T cell receptor (beta chain) derives from a study of T-cell reconstitution after alpha-beta-depleted transplantation in children. This clonotype has more than one count but fewer than ten. The V segment lost 0 bases and the J segment 0 bases; nucleotides outside the gene matches: 9. Per the germline V gene, CDR1 is DFQATT and CDR2 is SNEGSKA (reference sequence). CDR3 length: 17 amino acids. Preparation of the TCRbeta library was carried out with unique molecular identifiers. TCRdb passed the PCR reads through MiXCR, listing each CDR3 protein once. The table shows about 400,000 distinct CDR3 sequences, with 20% occurring only once.

The sequences come from PBMCs from the stem cell graft donor, collected from the stem cell graft. The V and J genes are TRBV20-1 and TRBJ2-7; 9 nucleotides line up with TRBD2. This receptor was taken from a human donor who donated a stem cell graft to a child with acute myeloid leukemia. The CDR3 DNA reads as TGCAGTGCTAGAGATTTATTGACTAGCGGACTCTCCTACGAGCAGTACTTC. As protein: CSARDLLTSGLSYEQYF.